Sequencing of this TCR beta chain was carried out in a study of shared clonotypes between healthy human individuals. Looking at the study overall: Used for every donor were three CD4 naive, three CD4 memory, two CD8 naive and one CD8 memory plate.

Study-wide points: Memory subsets generally showed lower estimated richness than naive subsets.

Trimming stripped 4 bases from V and 1 base from J, with 11 bases between. The CDR3 is 13 amino acids. Looked up from germline, CDR1 is SQVTM and CDR2 is ANQGSEA. On this clone: Its antigen is unknown.

Naive CD8 cells were CD45RO-negative, positively selected for CCR7, excluding terminally differentiated effector memory CD45RA+ cells. Some clones are missing from TCRdb's copy, which holds only in-frame ones; the method was immunoSEQ multiplex PCR. The sample yields about 2 million clones, approximately 94% seen once. The TCR sequence derives from a man aged 18 to 29 in good health. Sequencing used naive CD8+ T cells sorted from blood. This chain links TRBV29-1 with TRBJ2-7; no firm D call. In nucleotides, the CDR3 is TGCAGCGTTGGGGCCAGTCGTTCCTACGAGCAGTACTTC. Its translation: CSVGASRSYEQYF.